One and the same sample provided the 20 T cell receptor beta chains below, sequenced in a study of T cells in Graves' hyperthyroidism and ophthalmopathy. RNA transcripts provided the source from which TCR beta CDR3 regions were amplified. TCR CDR3 underwent first-round RT-PCR with the HTBI primer set. TCRdb passed the multiplex PCR reads through MiXCR, listing each CDR3 protein once. The repertoire consists of hundreds of thousands of distinct CDR3 sequences, with 45% occurring once and the leading ten covering about 7.7%. The sample consisted of peripheral blood or thyroid tissue (not recorded which). These receptors all stem from an adult man with Graves' disease, either hyperthyroidism or ophthalmopathy (not recorded which).

This clonotype has a count of ten or more. The chain has TRBV2 and TRBJ1-6; D not certain. This CDR3 region has 14 residues. V lost 8 bases and J lost 4, with 12 bases in between. Germline CDR1 is SNHLY and CDR2 is FYNNEI. In nucleotides, the CDR3 is TGTGCCAGCTCTCGACTGCAGTATAATTCACCCCTCCACTTT. Encoded protein: CASSRLQYNSPLHF.

On this clonotype: A far larger clone is one nucleotide away, so this likely arose from a read error. The V gene is TRBV7-9, the J gene TRBJ2-7; the D is unclear. V lost 7 bases and J 3 bases, leaving 10 bases between the germline ends. The CDR3 loop spans 12 amino acids. The germline V gene has CDR1 SEHNR and CDR2 FQNEAQ (reference sequence). The CDR3 sequence: CASTPDGYEQYF. The CDR3, as DNA: TGTGCCAGCACTCCCGACGGCTACGAGCAGTACTTC. Drawing the rest from reference TRBV7-9 and TRBJ2-7, the complete variable domain is DTGVSQNPRHKITKRGQNVTFRCDPISEHNRLYWYRQTLGQGPEFLTYFQNEAQLEKSRLLSDRFSAERPKGSFSTLEIQRTEQGDSAMYLCASTPDGYEQYFGPGTRLTVT.

This clonotype was observed at least ten times. V is TRBV7-6 and J is TRBJ2-5; D perhaps matches TRBD2 (6 bases). CDR3 length: 15 amino acids. Germline CDR1 SGHVS, CDR2 FNYEAQ. Trimming took off 2 bases at V and 2 bases at J, with 12 bases between the two ends. CDR3 sequence reads: CASSLISGLQETQYF. The CDR3 coding sequence is TGTGCCAGCAGCTTAATTAGCGGACTACAAGAGACCCAGTACTTC.

V usage is TRBV29-1 and J usage is TRBJ1-6; 8 nucleotides align to TRBD1. Germline V CDR1 and CDR2: SQVTM, ANQGSEA. This CDR3 has 14 residues. V shed 3 bases and J 3 bases; nucleotides not matched to a gene: 1. CDR3 sequence: CSVDGTGYNSPLHF. In DNA, the CDR3 is TGCAGCGTTGATGGGACAGGCTATAATTCACCCCTCCACTTT.

As to this clonotype: At one boundary the junction diverges from the germline segment, which might be a read error. CDR3 loop: CSGEQGNTEAF. The CDR3 nucleotides read TGCAGCGGGGAACAGGGTAACACTGAAGCTTTC. This chain joins TRBV29-1 and TRBJ2-6; D may be TRBD1 (6 bases). The CDR3 extends over 11 amino acids. In germline, CDR1 is SQVTM, CDR2 ANQGSEA. The full variable domain, rest sourced from reference TRBV29-1 and TRBJ2-6, is SAVISQKPSRDICQRGTSLTIQCQVDSQVTMMFWYRQQPGQSLTLIATANQGSEATYESGFVIDKFPISRPNLTFSTLTVSNMSPEDSSIYLCSGEQGNTEAFGAGSRLTVL.

The chain carries TRBV5-6 and TRBJ1-4; D is unresolved. The CDR3 runs 16 residues. Germline-derived CDR1 and CDR2 are SGHDT and YYEEEE. Deletions cut 0 bases from V and 0 bases from J, with 9 bases between. The CDR3 nucleotides read TGTGCCAGCAGCTTGGGGAGGGCAGCAACTAATGAAAAACTGTTTTTT. Translating gives CASSLGRAATNEKLFF.

This clonotype was seen many times. A junction boundary mismatches the germline segment, possibly from a read error. The chain is built from TRBV7-8 and TRBJ2-5, with 7 positions matching TRBD2. CDR3 length equals 15 residues. CDR1 is SGHVS and CDR2 is FQNEAQ in the germline V gene. CDR3: CASSLWSSGQETQYF. The CDR3 coding sequence is TGTGCCAGCAGCTTATGGTCTAGCGGACAAGAAACCCAGTACTTC.

This clonotype was detected a few times. The J gene is TRBJ1-2, the V gene TRBV5-1; D is unresolved. Germline V gives CDR1 SGHRS, CDR2 YFSETQ. This CDR3 spans 12 amino acids. V lost 0 bases, J lost 6 bases, and 6 bases lay in between. The CDR3 spells CASSLGRHGYTF. For the CDR3, the DNA is TGCGCCAGCAGCTTGGGGAGACATGGCTACACCTTC.

This clonotype came up a few times. V usage is TRBV12-3 or TRBV12-4 and J usage is TRBJ1-1; D is uncertain. Trimming stripped 7 bases from V and 3 bases from J, with 12 bases between. The CDR3 length is 13 residues. This chain's CDR3 is CASTPIGYTEAFF. CDR3 in DNA: TGTGCCAGCACCCCTATAGGGTACACTGAAGCTTTCTTT.

The chain links TRBV10-3 to TRBJ1-6; no reliable D call. This CDR3 is 12 amino acids long. The V end was cut by 8 bases, the J end by 5 bases, with 7 bases between. Germline-derived CDR1 and CDR2 are ENHRY and SYGVKD. CDR3: CAIGRDNSPLHF. The CDR3 DNA sequence: TGTGCCATCGGACGGGATAATTCACCCCTCCACTTT.

This clonotype was seen once. Being one base from a much bigger clone, this may be a read error. This chain links TRBV7-9 with TRBJ1-2, with TRBD1 as a possible D gene (5 bases). V lost 5 bases and J 6 bases, leaving 10 bases between the germline ends. Germline values: CDR1 SEHNR, CDR2 FQNEAQ (reference sequence). The CDR3 runs 12 residues. The CDR3: CASSGGLDGYTF. CDR3 in DNA: TGTGCCAGCAGCGGGGGACTGGATGGCTACACCTTC.

This clonotype came up many times. This chain joins TRBV2 and TRBJ1-2; D remains unclear. The CDR3 length is 15 residues. Between the trimmed V and J ends, which lost 6 bases and 2 bases, there was a span of 16 bases. From germline, CDR1 is SNHLY and CDR2 FYNNEI. The CDR3 DNA follows: TGTGCCAGCAGAAGCGCCAGCCTCGGGAACTATGGCTACACCTTC. The encoded protein is CASRSASLGNYGYTF.

The V and J genes are TRBV2 and TRBJ1-4; TRBD1 matches at 7 bases. V dropped 8 bases and J dropped 5; count of bases not matched to a gene: 11. The CDR3 spans 15 residues. Germline V gives CDR1 SNHLY, CDR2 FYNNEI. Here the CDR3 DNA reads TGTGCCAGCTCCCGGGGGCCGGGACAGAATGAAAAACTGTTTTTT. Encoded protein: CASSRGPGQNEKLFF.

This clonotype was picked up many times. J is TRBJ1-5 and V is TRBV25-1; a possible D gene is TRBD1 (5 bases). The germline CDR1 and CDR2 sequences are MGHDK and SYGVNS. The CDR3 loop spans 14 amino acids. Deletions cut 4 bases from V and 1 base from J, with 8 bases between. CDR3 residues: CASSGGRSNQPQHF. CDR3 bases: TGTGCCAGCAGTGGGGGCAGAAGCAATCAGCCCCAGCATTTT.

This clonotype was recorded many times. The chain is built from TRBV20-1 and TRBJ1-1; no definite D call. Germline CDR1 reads DFQATT; CDR2 reads SNEGSKA (reference sequence). This CDR3 spans 14 amino acids. The V end was cut by 1 base, the J end by 1 base, with 10 bases between. This CDR3 is CSARGGLGNTEAFF. In DNA, the CDR3 is TGCAGTGCTAGAGGGGGATTGGGGAACACTGAAGCTTTCTTT.

This clonotype was found many times. J is TRBJ2-7 and V is TRBV10-3; TRBD2 is a possible D gene (6 bases). Looked up from germline, CDR1 is ENHRY and CDR2 is SYGVKD. This CDR3 spans 14 amino acids. Trimming shortened V by 4 bases and J by 4 bases, and 14 bases separated the two germline ends. As DNA, the CDR3 is TGTGCCATCAGTGGAGGGCGACTAGAATACGAGCAGTACTTC. As protein: CAISGGRLEYEQYF.

This clonotype was detected only a few times. This chain links TRBV20-1 with TRBJ1-5; tentatively, D is TRBD1 (6 bases). The germline gives CDR1 DFQATT, CDR2 SNEGSKA (reference sequence). The CDR3 covers 13 residues. V was shortened by 3 bases and J by 4 bases, with 10 bases between the two germline ends. CDR3 sequence: CSASTGTNQPQHF. In nucleotides, the CDR3 is TGCAGTGCTAGTACAGGGACAAATCAGCCCCAGCATTTT.

This chain links TRBV11-2 with TRBJ2-2; D uncertain. V was trimmed by 10 bases and J by 7 bases, leaving 10 bases between them. Germline values: CDR1 SGHAT, CDR2 FQNNGV. The CDR3 is 11 amino acids. The CDR3 loop is CAKHRSGELFF. As DNA, the CDR3 is TGTGCCAAACACCGGAGCGGGGAGCTGTTTTTT.

This clonotype occurred many times. The rearrangement joins TRBV7-9 to TRBJ2-7; 9 nucleotides agree with TRBD1. Germline V gene lookup returns CDR1 SEHNR and CDR2 FQNEAQ (reference sequence). The CDR3 loop spans 14 amino acids. V was pared by 5 bases and J by 6 bases, with 8 bases of the junction left unmatched. CDR3 region: CASSTDRGGFEQYF. CDR3 sequence (DNA): TGTGCCAGCAGCACTGACAGGGGGGGCTTCGAGCAGTACTTC.

This chain connects TRBV19 to TRBJ1-6; TRBD1 matches 9 bases. Germline V gene lookup returns CDR1 LNHDA and CDR2 SQIVND (reference sequence). V lost 9 bases and J lost 10; bases outside the gene matches: 13. This CDR3 comprises 15 residues. This CDR3 reads CASSSIGTGRSPLHF. The CDR3 region has the DNA TGTGCCAGCAGCTCAATCGGGACAGGGAGATCACCCCTCCACTTT.